These 19 T cell receptor beta chains share one sample of origin, sequenced in a study of response to subunit inactivated influenza vaccine. MiXCR, applied by TCRdb to the RT-PCR reads, yields one record per CDR3 protein. The table records 550,000 to 600,000 distinct CDR3 sequences, about 10% of them present only once. The starting material was PBMCs from blood, obtained on the day of vaccination. Receptor source: a man aged 50 to 60 who received an inactivated influenza vaccine.

The CDR3 protein is CASSYGRAKNIQYF. CDR3 in DNA: TGTGCCAGCAGTTACGGGCGAGCCAAAAACATTCAGTACTTC. The chain carries TRBV6-5 and TRBJ2-4; D gene unclear. The CDR3 covers 14 residues. Germline values: CDR1 MNHEY, CDR2 SVGAGI. Deletions cut 2 bases from V and 0 bases from J, with 5 bases between.

The CDR3 sequence is CASSTRDRYNEQFF. DNA of the CDR3: TGTGCCAGCAGTACTCGCGACCGCTACAATGAGCAGTTCTTC. The chain has TRBV25-1 and TRBJ2-1; the D is unclear. Per germline, CDR1 MGHDK and CDR2 SYGVNS. The CDR3 extends over 14 amino acids. V lost 5 bases and J lost 3, with 11 bases in between.

This clonotype was detected many times. The V call is TRBV28, the J call TRBJ2-2; D is possibly TRBD2 (5 bases). V lost 8 bases and J lost 2, with 9 bases in between. CDR3 length: 13 residues. Per germline, CDR1 MDHEN and CDR2 SYDVKM. The DNA for the CDR3 is TGTGCCAGCCGGGATTACAACACCGGGGAGCTGTTTTTT. This codes for CASRDYNTGELFF. The full variable domain, its missing parts supplied by reference TRBV28 and TRBJ2-2, is DVKVTQSSRYLVKRTGEKVFLECVQDMDHENMFWYRQDPGLGLRLIYFSYDVKMKEKGDIPEGYSVSREKKERFSLILESASTNQTSMYLCASRDYNTGELFFGEGSRLTVL.

In its sample, this clonotype was seen many times. V usage is TRBV24-1 and J usage is TRBJ2-2; TRBD1 matches 7 bases. V lost 0 bases and J lost 1; bases outside the gene matches: 4. CDR3 length: 17 amino acids. CDR1 and CDR2 (germline): KGHDR, SFDVKD. The CDR3 DNA reads TGTGCCACCAGTGATTTGCAGGCAGGGGGGAACACCGGGGAGCTGTTTTTT. Its translation is CATSDLQAGGNTGELFF.

This clonotype has only a few counts. The CDR3 here is CAWSEGGSGELFF. CDR3 DNA sequence: TGTGCCTGGAGTGAGGGGGGCAGCGGGGAGCTGTTTTTT. The rearrangement links TRBV30 to TRBJ2-2, with D perhaps TRBD1 or TRBD2 (6 bases each). CDR1 GTSNPN and CDR2 SVGIG come from the germline V gene (reference sequence). The CDR3 is made up of 13 amino acids. V lost 1 base, J lost 7 bases, and 10 bases lay in between.

This clonotype was found a few times. The chain has TRBV14 and TRBJ2-7, with D perhaps matching TRBD2 (6 bases). Germline V CDR1 and CDR2: SGHDN, FVKESK. The length of the CDR3 is 13 residues. Trimming took 3 bases from V and 7 from J, leaving 13 bases between them. In DNA, the CDR3 is TGTGCCAGCAGCCAGTCCAGGGCGGGAGAGCAGTACTTC. Translation: CASSQSRAGEQYF.

This clonotype occurred a few times. The chain has TRBV6-5 and TRBJ2-2; the D call may be TRBD1 or TRBD2 (6 bases each). The CDR3 sequence is 16 residues long. CDR1 is MNHEY, CDR2 SVGAGI, per germline. Deletions cut 3 bases from V and 3 bases from J, with 14 bases between. CDR3 residues: CASSYSGGEYTGELFF. The CDR3 DNA reads TGTGCCAGCAGTTATTCCGGGGGCGAATACACCGGGGAGCTGTTTTTT.

The CDR3 bases are TGTGCCAGCAGCTTGGGGATGGAGGTCACCTCCTACGAGCAGTACTTC. Translation gives CASSLGMEVTSYEQYF. The chain combines TRBV5-5 with TRBJ2-7; TRBD2 is a possible D gene (5 bases). V lost 0 bases, J lost 0 bases, and 13 bases lay in between. This CDR3 is built from 16 residues. The germline gives CDR1 SGHKS, CDR2 YYEKEE (reference sequence). Looking up the rest from reference TRBV5-5 and TRBJ2-7 gives the full variable domain: DAGVTQSPTHLIKTRGQQVTLRCSPISGHKSVSWYQQVLGQGPQFIFQYYEKEERGRGNFPDRFSARQFPNYSSELNVNALLLGDSALYLCASSLGMEVTSYEQYFGPGTRLTVT.

This clonotype has at least ten counts. This chain connects TRBV6-4 to TRBJ2-3; TRBD1 matches at 8 bases. V was pared by 4 bases and J by 0 bases, with 0 bases of the junction left unmatched. Germline values: CDR1 MRHNA, CDR2 SNTAGT. The CDR3 contains 14 residues. The CDR3 region has the DNA TGTGCCAGCAGTGGGACAGGGAGCACAGATACGCAGTATTTT. It specifies CASSGTGSTDTQYF.

The chain has TRBV6-1 and TRBJ2-5; 7 bases map to TRBD1. With V trimmed by 5 bases and J by 3 bases, 6 bases remained unmatched. The V gene's germline CDR1 is MNHNS and CDR2 SASEGT. The CDR3 is 14 amino acids. In DNA, the CDR3 is TGTGCCAGCAGTACAACAGGGGTTAAAGAGACCCAGTACTTC. The encoded protein is CASSTTGVKETQYF.

As for this clonotype: A single base separates this from a much larger clone, so it may be a read error. V is TRBV7-9 and J is TRBJ2-1; D gene unclear. CDR1 and CDR2 from the germline V gene are SEHNR and FQNEAQ (reference sequence). This CDR3 is 15 amino acids long. Between the trimmed V and J ends, which lost 3 bases and 3 bases, there was a span of 12 bases. The CDR3 spells CASSFPPACYNEQFF. In DNA form, the CDR3 reads TGTGCCAGCAGCTTTCCTCCGGCTTGCTACAATGAGCAGTTCTTC.

V gene TRBV6-1 combines with J gene TRBJ2-1, with D unclear. V lost 8 bases and J 3 bases, leaving 11 bases between the germline ends. CDR3 size: 13 residues. CDR1 and CDR2 from the germline V gene are MNHNS and SASEGT. CDR3 in DNA: TGTGCCAGCGGGATTCGGCGCTACAATGAGCAGTTCTTC. Protein: CASGIRRYNEQFF.

Only a few counts were recorded for this clonotype. This chain connects TRBV4-1 to TRBJ1-1, with 9 positions matching TRBD1. The germline gives CDR1 MGHRA, CDR2 YSYEKL. The V gene end was trimmed by 3 bases and the J gene end by 4 bases; junction bases not matched to a gene: 9. The CDR3 runs to 16 residues. CDR3 in DNA: TGCGCCAGCAGCCAGCAAGGGACAGGGACTAGCACTGAAGCTTTCTTT. Its translation: CASSQQGTGTSTEAFF.

The V call is TRBV11-1, the J call TRBJ1-2; no reliable D call. This CDR3 contains 14 residues. Per germline, CDR1 SGHAT and CDR2 FQDESV (reference sequence). Trimming left V 7 bases short and J 1 base short, with 13 bases between. The CDR3: CASTKDGDNYGYTF. As DNA, the CDR3 is TGTGCCAGCACCAAGGACGGAGATAACTATGGCTACACCTTC.

This clonotype was picked up a small number of times. The chain couples TRBV10-2 to TRBJ2-1; 11 bases align to TRBD2. This CDR3 has 15 residues. J was trimmed by 6 bases and V by 7 bases; bases with no gene match: 8. CDR1 is WSHSY, CDR2 SAAADI, per germline. DNA of the CDR3: TGCGCCAGCACCTTAGCGGGGGGGATGGGCAATGAGCAGTTCTTC. It codes for CASTLAGGMGNEQFF.

In its sample, this clonotype was seen many times. The chain is built from TRBV12-3 or TRBV12-4 and TRBJ2-7; TRBD1 is a possible D gene (6 bases). CDR3 length: 14 amino acids. V was pared by 8 bases and J by 5 bases, with 19 bases between. Here the CDR3 reads CASCPGQGLDEQYF. The CDR3, as DNA: TGTGCCAGCTGCCCGGGGCAGGGGTTAGACGAGCAGTACTTC.

The genes are TRBV12-3 or TRBV12-4 and TRBJ2-7; 9 bases match TRBD1. The CDR3 consists of 17 residues. V dropped 6 bases and J dropped 2; count of bases not matched to a gene: 14. CDR3 sequence reads: CASSPGQGTYSAYEQYF. In DNA form, the CDR3 reads TGTGCCAGCAGCCCGGGACAGGGTACTTATTCAGCCTACGAGCAGTACTTC.

This clonotype was counted many times. The CDR3 spells CASSSRQGTQYF. The DNA for the CDR3 is TGTGCCAGCAGTTCACGACAGGGGACGCAGTATTTT. This chain links TRBV12-3 or TRBV12-4 with TRBJ2-3; TRBD1 aligns across 8 bases. This CDR3 contains 12 residues. V was pared by 4 bases and J by 9 bases, with 3 bases of the junction left unmatched.

This chain links TRBV5-1 with TRBJ1-2; 7 bases are a match to TRBD1. With 0 bases clipped from V and 3 bases from J, the junction kept 8 bases outside the gene matches. Germline loops: CDR1 SGHRS, CDR2 YFSETQ. This CDR3 contains 16 residues. This CDR3 is CASSLAGPGTDYGYTF. The CDR3 nucleotides read TGCGCCAGCAGCTTGGCTGGACCTGGGACAGACTATGGCTACACCTTC.